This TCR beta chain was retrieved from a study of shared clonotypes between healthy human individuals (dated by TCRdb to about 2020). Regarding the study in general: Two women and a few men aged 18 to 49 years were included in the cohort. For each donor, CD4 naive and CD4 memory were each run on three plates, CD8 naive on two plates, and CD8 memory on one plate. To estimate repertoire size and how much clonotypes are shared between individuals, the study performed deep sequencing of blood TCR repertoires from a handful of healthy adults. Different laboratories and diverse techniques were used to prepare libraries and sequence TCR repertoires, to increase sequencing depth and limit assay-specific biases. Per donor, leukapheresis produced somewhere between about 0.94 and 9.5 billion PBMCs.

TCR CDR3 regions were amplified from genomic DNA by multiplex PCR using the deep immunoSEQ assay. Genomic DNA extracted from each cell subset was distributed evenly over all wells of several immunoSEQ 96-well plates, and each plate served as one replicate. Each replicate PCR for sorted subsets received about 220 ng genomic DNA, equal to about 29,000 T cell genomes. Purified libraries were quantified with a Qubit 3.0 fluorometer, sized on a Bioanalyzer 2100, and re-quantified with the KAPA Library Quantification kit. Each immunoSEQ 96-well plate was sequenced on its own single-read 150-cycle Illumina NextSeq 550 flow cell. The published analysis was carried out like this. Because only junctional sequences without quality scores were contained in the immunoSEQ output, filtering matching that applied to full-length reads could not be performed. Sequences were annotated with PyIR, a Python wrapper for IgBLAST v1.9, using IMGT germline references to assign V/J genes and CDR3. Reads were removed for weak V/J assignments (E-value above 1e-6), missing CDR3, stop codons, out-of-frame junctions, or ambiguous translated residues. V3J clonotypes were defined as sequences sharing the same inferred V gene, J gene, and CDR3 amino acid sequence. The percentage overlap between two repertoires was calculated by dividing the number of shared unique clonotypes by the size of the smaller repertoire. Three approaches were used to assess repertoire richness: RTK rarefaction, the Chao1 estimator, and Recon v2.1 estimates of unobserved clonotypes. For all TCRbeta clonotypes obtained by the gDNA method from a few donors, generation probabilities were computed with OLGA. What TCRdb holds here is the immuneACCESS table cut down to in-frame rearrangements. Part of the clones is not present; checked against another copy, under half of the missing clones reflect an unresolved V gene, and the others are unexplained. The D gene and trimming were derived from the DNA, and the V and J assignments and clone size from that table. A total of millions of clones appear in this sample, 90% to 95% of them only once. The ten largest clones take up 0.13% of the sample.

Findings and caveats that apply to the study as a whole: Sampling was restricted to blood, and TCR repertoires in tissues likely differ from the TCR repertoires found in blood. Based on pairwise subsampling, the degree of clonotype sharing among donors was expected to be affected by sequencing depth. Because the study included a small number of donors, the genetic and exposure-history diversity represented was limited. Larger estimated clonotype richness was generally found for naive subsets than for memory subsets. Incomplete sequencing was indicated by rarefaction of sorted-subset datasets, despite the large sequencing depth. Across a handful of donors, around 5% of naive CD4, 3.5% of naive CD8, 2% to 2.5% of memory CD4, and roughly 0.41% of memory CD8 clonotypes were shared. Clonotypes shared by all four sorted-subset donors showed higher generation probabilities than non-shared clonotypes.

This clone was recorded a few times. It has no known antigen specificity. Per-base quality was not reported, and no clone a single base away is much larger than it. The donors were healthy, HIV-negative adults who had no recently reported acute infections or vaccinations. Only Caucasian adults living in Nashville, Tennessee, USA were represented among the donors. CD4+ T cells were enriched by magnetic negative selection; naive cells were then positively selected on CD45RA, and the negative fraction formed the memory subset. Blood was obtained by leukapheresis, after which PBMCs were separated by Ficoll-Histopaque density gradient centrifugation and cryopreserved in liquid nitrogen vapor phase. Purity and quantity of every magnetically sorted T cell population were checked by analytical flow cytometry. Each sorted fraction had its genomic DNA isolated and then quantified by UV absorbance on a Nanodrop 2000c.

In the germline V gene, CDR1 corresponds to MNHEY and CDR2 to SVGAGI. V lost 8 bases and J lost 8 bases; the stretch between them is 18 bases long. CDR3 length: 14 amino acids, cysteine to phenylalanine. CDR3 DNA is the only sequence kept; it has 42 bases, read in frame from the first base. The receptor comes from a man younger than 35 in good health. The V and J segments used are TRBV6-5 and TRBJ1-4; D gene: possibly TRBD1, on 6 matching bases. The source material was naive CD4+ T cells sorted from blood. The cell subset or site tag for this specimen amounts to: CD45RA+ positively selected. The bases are TGTGCCAGCCTTGGGGGCGGGGACGGCGAAAAACTGTTTTTT. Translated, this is CASLGGGDGEKLFF.